A single sample is the source of the 19 T cell receptor beta chains below, sequenced in a study of T-cell reconstitution after alpha-beta-depleted transplantation in children. TCRbeta library construction was performed incorporating unique molecular identifiers. TCRdb re-analysed the PCR reads in MiXCR, keeping a single row per CDR3 protein. The sample consists of about 270,000 distinct CDR3 sequences, about 10% of them appearing once. This material consisted of PBMCs from the stem cell graft donor, taken from the stem cell graft. The receptors come from a human donor who donated a stem cell graft to a child with SCID.

This clonotype was detected many times. The chain carries TRBV6-1 and TRBJ1-6, with a possible D match to TRBD1 (6 bases). The germline gives CDR1 MNHNS, CDR2 SASEGT. The CDR3 covers 15 residues. Trimming pared 2 bases from V and 10 bases from J, leaving 15 bases between. The CDR3 reads CASSELEQGNSPLHF. The CDR3 nucleotides read TGTGCCAGCAGTGAACTCGAACAGGGTAACTCACCCCTCCACTTT.

This clonotype was observed a few times. This rearrangement joins TRBV7-6 to TRBJ2-1; 7 nucleotides line up with TRBD2. CDR3 length: 16 amino acids. Trimming removed 0 bases from V and 8 bases from J; junction bases left unmatched: 10. Germline assignment: CDR1 SGHVS and CDR2 FNYEAQ. The chain's CDR3 is CASSLAGGNIFDEQFF. The CDR3 nucleotides read TGTGCCAGCAGCTTAGCGGGGGGGAATATTTTCGATGAGCAGTTCTTC.

The chain is built from TRBV5-1 and TRBJ2-7, with D uncertain. The CDR3 is made up of 11 amino acids. In germline, CDR1 is SGHRS, CDR2 YFSETQ. V was pared by 4 bases and J by 5 bases, with 7 bases between. The CDR3 protein is CASSPSHEQYF. The CDR3 DNA reads as TGCGCCAGCAGCCCGAGCCACGAGCAGTACTTC.

This chain joins TRBV20-1 and TRBJ2-1; perhaps TRBD2 as D (5 bases). This CDR3 spans 16 amino acids. V was pared by 1 base and J by 4 bases, with 17 bases between. CDR1 and CDR2 (germline): DFQATT, SNEGSKA (reference sequence). The DNA of the CDR3 is TGCAGTGCTAGAGGGAGGTCAGGTGATGGGTACAATGAGCAGTTCTTC. Translation gives CSARGRSGDGYNEQFF.

The V and J genes are TRBV5-1 and TRBJ2-5; 7 bases map to TRBD1. Germline V gives CDR1 SGHRS, CDR2 YFSETQ. The junction had 11 bases not matched to a gene; V was cut back by 4 bases and J by 5 bases. The CDR3 spans 15 residues. Written as DNA, the CDR3 is TGCGCCAGCAGCCCTGGGGCCGACAGGGCTGAGACCCAGTACTTC. Amino acid sequence: CASSPGADRAETQYF.

The genes are TRBV20-1 and TRBJ2-3; 9 positions agree with TRBD2. The CDR3 loop spans 14 amino acids. The germline CDR1 and CDR2 sequences are DFQATT and SNEGSKA (reference sequence). V dropped 3 bases and J dropped 4; count of bases not matched to a gene: 5. This CDR3 is CSARSGGSADTQYF. CDR3 nucleotide sequence: TGCAGTGCTAGGAGCGGGGGGTCGGCAGATACGCAGTATTTT.

This clonotype appeared a few times. The rearrangement links TRBV5-5 to TRBJ2-7; D may correspond to TRBD1 or TRBD2 (5 bases each). Trimming pared 2 bases from V and 4 bases from J, leaving 25 bases between. The CDR3 loop spans 18 amino acids. Germline CDR1 reads SGHKS; CDR2 reads YYEKEE (reference sequence). This chain's CDR3 is CASSLVTTGTHSLYEQYF. CDR3 DNA sequence: TGTGCCAGCAGCTTAGTAACTACCGGGACCCACTCCTTGTACGAGCAGTACTTC.

The chain combines TRBV2 with TRBJ2-3; maybe TRBD2 (6 bases). The germline V and J ends were trimmed by 7 bases and 4 bases, with 15 bases remaining between them. CDR3 length: 14 amino acids. From germline, CDR1 is SNHLY and CDR2 FYNNEI. The CDR3 DNA reads as TGTGCCAGCAATGGACTACCCATCCCAGATACGCAGTATTTT. Its translation: CASNGLPIPDTQYF.

The chain recombines TRBV10-1 with TRBJ2-2; 10 bases line up with TRBD1. The CDR3 covers 18 residues. The germline gives CDR1 WNHNN, CDR2 SYGVQD (reference sequence). The trim removed 5 bases at V and 3 bases at J, leaving 12 bases unmatched. The CDR3 region has the DNA TGCGCCAGCAGTTCGCCGGCCCCGGGACAGGGGTACACCGGGGAGCTGTTTTTT. Its translation: CASSSPAPGQGYTGELFF.

The chain recombines TRBV6-5 with TRBJ2-7, with a weak D call TRBD1 (6 bases). Looked up from germline, CDR1 is MNHEY and CDR2 is SVGAGI. The CDR3 covers 15 residues. Trimming left V 2 bases short and J 0 bases short, with 11 bases between. The CDR3 protein is CASSYDGRGSYEQYF. The CDR3 DNA reads as TGTGCCAGCAGTTACGATGGCAGGGGCTCCTACGAGCAGTACTTC.

This clonotype was detected only a few times. The gene calls are TRBV5-1 and TRBJ2-7, with 13 bases aligning to TRBD2. Germline V gives CDR1 SGHRS, CDR2 YFSETQ. The trim removed 4 bases at V and 2 bases at J, leaving 3 bases unmatched. CDR3 length equals 15 residues. The CDR3 here is CASSPGLAGTYEQYF. The CDR3, as DNA: TGCGCCAGCAGCCCGGGACTAGCGGGGACCTACGAGCAGTACTTC.

This clonotype was counted at least ten times. CDR3 sequence: CASSEFGAQSAKGTQYF. For the CDR3, the DNA is TGTGCCAGCAGCGAGTTCGGGGCTCAATCCGCAAAGGGGACCCAGTACTTC. This chain links TRBV9 with TRBJ2-5; D might be TRBD1 or TRBD2, each matching 5 bases. Germline loops: CDR1 SGDLS, CDR2 YYNGEE. The V end was cut by 3 bases, the J end by 7 bases, with 25 bases between. The CDR3 is 17 amino acids.

This clonotype was seen more than once but under ten times. The chain combines TRBV7-3 with TRBJ2-7; 11 bases align to TRBD2. The junction had 10 bases not matched to a gene; V was cut back by 4 bases and J by 5 bases. The length of the CDR3 is 16 residues. CDR1 and CDR2 from the germline V gene are SGHTA and FQGTGA. CDR3: CASSSQLAGGLDEQYF. CDR3 DNA sequence: TGTGCCAGCAGCTCCCAGCTAGCGGGGGGATTAGACGAGCAGTACTTC. The variable domain in full, with the rest retrieved from reference TRBV7-3 and TRBJ2-7, is GAGVSQTPSNKVTEKGKYVELRCDPISGHTALYWYRQSLGQGPEFLIYFQGTGAADDSGLPNDRFFAVRPEGSVSTLKIQRTERGDSAVYLCASSSQLAGGLDEQYFGPGTRLTVT.

The V gene is TRBV18, the J gene TRBJ2-7, with D tentatively TRBD1 (6 bases). The germline V gene has CDR1 KGHSH and CDR2 LQKENI. The CDR3 length is 14 residues. V lost 6 bases and J lost 3, with 15 bases in between. CDR3 residues: CASSERGNGYEQYF. The CDR3 DNA reads TGTGCCAGCTCTGAGAGGGGGAATGGCTACGAGCAGTACTTC.

This clonotype turned up a few times. The rearrangement uses TRBV20-1 and TRBJ2-7; a possible D gene is TRBD2 (6 bases). Germline-derived CDR1 and CDR2 are DFQATT and SNEGSKA (reference sequence). Trimming took 4 bases from V and 0 from J, leaving 16 bases between them. The CDR3 consists of 15 residues. The CDR3 coding sequence is TGCAGTGCTAAACCTCCCGGGACTCCCTCCTACGAGCAGTACTTC. Translated, it gives CSAKPPGTPSYEQYF.

This chain links TRBV12-3 or TRBV12-4 with TRBJ1-6, with TRBD1 as a possible D gene (5 bases). Trimming cost V 2 bases and J 10 bases, with 12 bases left between them. The CDR3 is 14 residues long. CDR3 sequence (DNA): TGTGCCAGCAGTTTATTGGGGACCGAATCACCCCTCCACTTT. Protein sequence: CASSLLGTESPLHF.

This clonotype was recorded a few times. V is TRBV20-1 and J is TRBJ2-3; 9 nucleotides match TRBD2. There are 14 residues in the CDR3. V lost 3 bases to trimming and J lost 4 bases; unmatched junction nucleotides: 5. Germline CDR1 and CDR2: DFQATT and SNEGSKA (reference sequence). CDR3 sequence (DNA): TGCAGTGCTAGTTCGGCGGGGGGGCCAGATACGCAGTATTTT. Its translation is CSASSAGGPDTQYF.

This clonotype was observed at least ten times. The chain combines TRBV4-1 with TRBJ2-1, with 7 nucleotides matching TRBD1. Germline CDR1 reads MGHRA; CDR2 reads YSYEKL. Losses at the gene ends were 2 bases for V and 7 bases for J; bases not matched to a gene: 8. The CDR3 extends over 15 amino acids. CDR3 DNA: TGCGCCAGCAGCCAATCATGGGGACAGACAAATGAGCAGTTCTTC. This codes for CASSQSWGQTNEQFF.

This chain links TRBV18 with TRBJ1-2, with D possibly TRBD1 on 5 matching bases. V was trimmed by 7 bases and J by 1 base, leaving 13 bases between them. There are 14 residues in the CDR3. CDR1 is KGHSH and CDR2 is LQKENI in the germline V gene. In DNA form, the CDR3 reads TGTGCCAGCTTTGACAGAACTATTAACTATGGCTACACCTTC. Protein sequence: CASFDRTINYGYTF.